Following are 2 T cell receptor beta chains from one sample sequenced in a study of long-term antiretroviral therapy in people with HIV. Runs used v3.0 of the immunoSEQ assay and were done at survey level. Sequenced by immunoSEQ multiplex PCR; TCRdb stores in-frame clones only, minus some. The table shows some 19,000 clones, with 70% to 85% occurring only once. The specimen comprised unsorted PBMCs, sampled 0.9 years after starting antiretroviral therapy. Receptors were obtained from a young man with HIV.

This clone was detected a few times. The V call is TRBV10-3, the J call TRBJ2-1; 9 bases agree with TRBD2. Germline V lookup: CDR1 ENHRY, CDR2 SYGVKD. The CDR3 has 17 residues. J was trimmed by 3 bases and V by 0 bases; bases with no gene match: 6. The CDR3 spells CAISESQASGDYNEQFF. As DNA, the CDR3 is TGTGCCATCAGTGAGTCTCAGGCTAGCGGGGACTACAATGAGCAGTTCTTC.

The chain links TRBV19 to TRBJ2-5, with TRBD1 identical over 8 bases. This CDR3 has 16 amino acids. Losses at the gene ends were 3 bases for V and 1 base for J; bases not matched to a gene: 7. Germline lookup yields CDR1 LNHDA and CDR2 SQIVND (reference sequence). The CDR3: CASSIMPTGGQETQYF. The CDR3 DNA follows: TGTGCCAGTAGTATTATGCCAACAGGGGGCCAAGAGACCCAGTACTTC.